The TCR beta chain under discussion was sequenced for a study of T cell responses to AZD1222 COVID-19 vaccine. This CDR3 has 13 residues. Per germline, CDR1 MNHEY and CDR2 SVGAGI. The V gene end was trimmed by 8 bases and the J gene end by 7 bases; junction bases not matched to a gene: 3. Points from the study as a whole: Across the whole spike, CD4 TCRs peaked at regions 160-218 and 743-854.

Measured with immunoSEQ multiplex PCR; TCRdb has only the in-frame clones, and not every one. This table holds tens of thousands of clones, 80% to 90% found once. This clone was seen once. As yet, its antigen is unknown. The receptor was derived from an adult in good health. This material consisted of peripheral blood, taken on day 0 of AZD1222 vaccination. The chain joins TRBV6-5 to TRBJ1-6; TRBD1 aligns across 9 bases. CDR3 nucleotide sequence: TGTGCCAGCTCCGGACAGGGGAATTCACCCCTCCACTTT. Protein: CASSGQGNSPLHF.